This TCR beta chain stems from a study of T cell responses to AZD1222 COVID-19 vaccine (dated by TCRdb to the early 2020s). Regarding the research as a whole: TCR sequencing covered some 240 trial participants: roughly 200 given two doses of AZD1222 and 26 given two doses of MenACWY control vaccine. Trial participants were enrolled by age into subgroups of 18-55, 56-69 and 70-plus years, and around 150, 29 and 61 TCR-sequenced participants, respectively, were included in these subgroups.

The CDR3 regions of human TCRbeta chains were analyzed by immunosequencing. The paper's data handling went like this. Repertoire TCRs were matched against a reference library of SARS-CoV-2-specific TCRs generated with the MIRA antigen-specificity platform. Breadth was defined as the fraction of unique TCRs that were SARS-CoV-2-associated. Depth was defined as the fraction of total T cells that were SARS-CoV-2-associated. Using the MIRA data, each spike-specific TCR was mapped to the spike region that the TCR reacts to and placed in a CD4 or CD8 class. Log10-transformed breadth and depth values were compared by one-way ANOVA with Sidak's multiple comparisons tests. TCRdb took over this immuneACCESS table, retaining in-frame rearrangements with V and J assigned. Such tables are incomplete; in checked studies, under half of the missing clones stem from an unresolved V gene, and the remainder is unexplained. V and J calls and clone size are given by that table; D and trimming were obtained from the DNA. This sample has about 150,000 clones in its table, and 70% to 90% of those were observed once. About 4.9% of the sample is in the top ten clones.

Reading the label with the study, this specimen's time point is: about 28 days (+/-7) after the second vaccine dose. In light of the paper, this sample's treatment or condition label describes: meningococcal conjugate vaccine given as trial control. Samples from vaccinated people were obtained from the UK trials COV001 and COV002, which included a single-blind randomized controlled phase 2/3 trial of AZD1222 (ChAdOx1 nCoV-19) in healthy adults. For TCRbeta chain sequencing, PBMC samples from trial participants were taken at day 0 and at day 28 after the second dose. General findings and caveats noted by the study authors: No day 14 peak-response samples were available, so repertoires were characterized only after the peak T cell response. Epitopes outside the regions mutated in the B.1.351 and B.1.1.7 variants were reportedly recognized by nearly half of the unique spike-specific TCRs. A significant rise in spike-specific TCR breadth and depth was observed after two AZD1222 doses relative to day 0 and relative to MenACWY recipients. Conclusions about previously exposed vaccinees are limited because only six or seven AZD1222 recipients were SARS-CoV-2 seropositive at baseline. Participants were mostly white British, with more females than males. The authors suggested clonal diversity may have been underestimated. CD4 TCRs associated with the vaccine covered the entire spike protein, and the dominant responses were in regions 160-218 and 743-854. In the small 56-69-year group, the increase in depth fell short of significance, most likely because of low power.

Regarding this clone: No cognate antigen has been identified for it. The sample holds no much larger clone one base away, and base qualities are not on file.

The CDR3 sequence holds 15 residues, the cysteine and phenylalanine included. Only the CDR3 portion is preserved as DNA: 45 bases, with reading frame beginning at the first base. The CDR1 and CDR2 encoded by the germline V gene (reference sequence) are GTSNPN and SVGIG. Here V drops 1 base and J drops 4 bases, and the junction holds 8 bases not matched to any gene. Recombination connected TRBV30 to TRBJ2-3, with TRBD2 matching 7 junction bases. The input for sequencing was peripheral blood, taken 28 days after the second dose of the MenACWY control vaccine. The receptor comes from an adult who received the MenACWY meningococcal vaccine as a control. For the CDR3, the sequence is CAWSGGGRSADTQYF. The DNA sequence is given as TGTGCCTGGAGTGGCGGGGGTAGATCGGCAGATACGCAGTATTTT.